This T cell receptor (beta chain) was observed in a study of radiotherapy plus CTLA-4 blockade in lung cancer. Findings of the study overall: There was expansion of tumor-derived TCR clones in blood after radiotherapy plus ipilimumab.

CTLA-4 blockade using ipilimumab, together with focal radiation, was received by patients with chemo-refractory metastatic non-small-cell lung cancer. V was pared by 3 bases and J by 10 bases, with 15 bases between. Germline CDR1 and CDR2: MRHNA and SNTAGT. The CDR3 consists of 13 residues. Libraries were prepared by immunoSEQ multiplex PCR; TCRdb keeps only in-frame clonotypes and omits some of them. The sample records approximately 80,000 clones, less than 85% being singletons. Of note for this clone: The antigen is unknown.

The sample in question was peripheral blood, obtained from a patient treated with radiotherapy plus ipilimumab. This clonotype originated in a human donor with non-small cell lung cancer whose response to radiotherapy plus ipilimumab could not be evaluated. This rearrangement joins TRBV6-4 to TRBJ1-1; D is perhaps TRBD1 (5 bases). In DNA form, the CDR3 reads TGTGCCAGCAGTGAGGAGGGATGGGGGGTAGCTTTCTTT. The encoded protein is CASSEEGWGVAFF.